The 14 T cell receptor beta chains presented below share a single source sample, sequenced in a study of Ad26.COV2.S vaccination and SARS-CoV-2 variants. This sample's treatment: roughly 20 received Ad26.COV2.S at low or high dose, single or two shots; several received placebo; per-sample allocation not given. All samples were drawn on day 63, counting from the first vaccine or placebo injection. Libraries were prepared by immunoSEQ multiplex PCR; TCRdb keeps only in-frame clonotypes and omits some of them. This table holds about 500,000 clones, around 89% found once. Sequencing used peripheral blood, obtained in a trial of Ad26.COV2.S vaccine versus placebo. These TCRs come from a person between 18 and 59 years old who received the Ad26.COV2.S COVID-19 vaccine or a placebo.

This chain's CDR3 is CASSKRLDAYEQYF. DNA for the CDR3: TGTGCCAGCAGCAAACGACTAGATGCCTACGAGCAGTACTTC. The genes are TRBV5-4 and TRBJ2-7; D is possibly TRBD2 (6 bases). This CDR3 has 14 amino acids. The V gene's germline CDR1 is SGHNT and CDR2 YYREEE (reference sequence). The V and J ends lost 4 bases and 2 bases respectively, with 13 bases between them.

CDR3 protein: CASSEVRDSGNTIYF. The CDR3, as DNA: TGTGCCAGCAGTGAAGTGAGAGACTCTGGAAACACCATATATTTT. The genes are TRBV6-1 and TRBJ1-3; D not certain. Germline V gene lookup returns CDR1 MNHNS and CDR2 SASEGT. V dropped 1 base and J dropped 0 bases, with 7 bases sitting between them. This CDR3 is built from 15 residues.

This chain connects TRBV10-2 to TRBJ1-1, with D possibly matching TRBD1 (6 bases). Trimming removed 6 bases at V and 2 bases at J, with 16 bases between. Per the germline V gene, CDR1 is WSHSY and CDR2 is SAAADI. CDR3 length: 15 amino acids. The CDR3 loop reads CASSRGVGINTEAFF. DNA of the CDR3: TGCGCCAGCAGCAGGGGCGTTGGGATTAACACTGAAGCTTTCTTT.

The rearrangement uses TRBV7-3 and TRBJ2-7, with D perhaps TRBD1 (7 bases). V gave up 4 bases and J gave up 6 bases, with 19 bases separating them. CDR3 size: 15 residues. Germline V lookup: CDR1 SGHTA, CDR2 FQGTGA. CDR3 DNA: TGTGCCAGCAGCTCCCAGGGGGGCTTGGGGAGCGAGCAGTACTTC. The encoded protein is CASSSQGGLGSEQYF.

This clone occurred once. The V call is TRBV18, the J call TRBJ1-2, with D hard to call. The CDR3 runs to 15 residues. V lost 0 bases and J 2 bases, leaving 10 bases between the germline ends. Per the germline V gene, CDR1 is KGHSH and CDR2 is LQKENI. The CDR3 loop reads CASSPPSMKNYGYTF. The DNA of the CDR3 is TGTGCCAGCTCACCACCGTCTATGAAGAACTATGGCTACACCTTC.

V usage is TRBV4-2 and J usage is TRBJ1-6; a possible D gene is TRBD1 (5 bases). The CDR3 contains 18 residues. V was trimmed by 0 bases and J by 10 bases, leaving 22 bases between them. Germline-derived CDR1 and CDR2 are LGHNA and YNFKEQ. Here the CDR3 reads CASSQELLRQQAYSPLHF. CDR3 bases: TGTGCCAGCAGCCAAGAATTGCTCCGCCAACAGGCCTACTCACCCCTCCACTTT.

This chain connects TRBV4-3 to TRBJ2-3; 9 bases map to TRBD1. The trim removed 0 bases at V and 2 bases at J, leaving 15 bases unmatched. The germline V gene has CDR1 LGHNA and CDR2 YSLEER. The CDR3 extends over 20 amino acids. In nucleotides, the CDR3 is TGCGCCAGCAGCCAAGAGGCACAGGGGGCGGGCGGGCCCTACACAGATACGCAGTATTTT. Translated: CASSQEAQGAGGPYTDTQYF.

Concerning this clone: The identical CDR3 is also encoded by other nucleotide sequences in the sample. The DNA of the CDR3 is TGTGCCAGCAGCTCTCGGTTCACAGGGGACTACGAGCAGTACTTC. This gives the protein CASSSRFTGDYEQYF. V and J are TRBV3-1 (or the pseudogene TRBV3-2) and TRBJ2-7; 7 bases agree with TRBD1. Trimming cost V 5 bases and J 3 bases; bases outside gene matches: 10. CDR1 is LGHDT, CDR2 YNNKEL, per germline (reference sequence). The CDR3 is 15 amino acids.

This chain joins TRBV10-2 and TRBJ1-5; D gene uncertain. Trimming removed 2 bases at V and 0 bases at J, with 11 bases between. In germline, CDR1 is WSHSY, CDR2 SAAADI. CDR3 length: 16 amino acids. In nucleotides, the CDR3 is TGCGCCAGCAGTGAGGGGCAGATTAATAGCAATCAGCCCCAGCATTTT. Protein product: CASSEGQINSNQPQHF.

This rearrangement joins TRBV7-9 to TRBJ1-1; unclear D gene. The CDR3 loop spans 11 amino acids. The germline V and J ends were trimmed by 5 bases and 8 bases, with 9 bases remaining between them. Germline CDR1 reads SEHNR; CDR2 reads FQNEAQ (reference sequence). The CDR3 is CASSPSSEAFF. In DNA form, the CDR3 reads TGTGCCAGCAGCCCCTCCTCAGAAGCTTTCTTT.

The V gene is TRBV6-6, the J gene TRBJ1-3; possibly TRBD1 for D (5 bases). The length of the CDR3 is 16 residues. Looked up from germline, CDR1 is MNHNY and CDR2 is SVGAGI (reference sequence). The ends were cut back, 0 bases at V and 4 bases at J, with 13 bases in the middle. As DNA, the CDR3 is TGTGCCAGCAGTTACTCAGCCGGGGGAACCGGAAACACCATATATTTT. Its protein product is CASSYSAGGTGNTIYF.

The V and J genes are TRBV27 and TRBJ2-1; D is uncertain. V was cut by 6 bases and J by 7 bases, with 19 bases left in between. Looked up from germline, CDR1 is MNHEY and CDR2 is SMNVEV (reference sequence). The CDR3 length is 15 residues. The CDR3 spells CASSAWGIAGNEQFF. CDR3 bases: TGTGCCAGCAGCGCCTGGGGAATAGCCGGGAATGAGCAGTTCTTC.

This clone was detected only once. The chain is built from TRBV28 and TRBJ2-1; D uncertain. Between the trimmed V and J ends, which lost 5 bases and 10 bases, there was a span of 12 bases. The length of the CDR3 is 12 residues. Germline assignment: CDR1 MDHEN and CDR2 SYDVKM. The CDR3: CASSRVVREQFF. Written as DNA, the CDR3 is TGTGCCAGCAGTAGGGTGGTAAGGGAGCAGTTCTTC.

The genes are TRBV28 and TRBJ2-1; TRBD2 agrees at 7 bases. This CDR3 is 13 amino acids long. Germline trimming cut 8 bases from V and 10 bases from J; bases unmatched to any gene: 11. Germline V gene lookup returns CDR1 MDHEN and CDR2 SYDVKM. Here the CDR3 reads CASHPGLPIEQFF. In DNA, the CDR3 is TGTGCCAGCCACCCGGGACTACCGATAGAGCAGTTCTTC.